Reported below is one TCR beta chain. Germline CDR1 SGDLS, CDR2 YYNGEE. This CDR3 spans 14 amino acids. V lost 10 bases to trimming and J lost 2 bases, with 13 bases between them. The data stem from a study of beta chain features in type 1 diabetes. Sequenced material consisted of expressed TCRB transcripts (all of the isolated RNA was reverse transcribed). Produced via immunoSEQ multiplex PCR; TCRdb's table is partial and in-frame only. Seen here are under 250,000 clones, about 14% observed once, and the top ten hold about 0.026%. The specimen was naive CD4+ T cells from blood. The chain employs TRBV9 and TRBJ2-6; D is possibly TRBD1 (6 bases). The sequence came from a woman in her thirties or forties in good health. The CDR3 protein is CASEQGPGANVLTF. In DNA form, the CDR3 reads TGTGCCTCAGAACAGGGCCCTGGGGCCAACGTCCTGACTTTC. Full variable domain (outside the CDR3, taken from reference TRBV9 and TRBJ2-6): DSGVTQTPKHLITATGQRVTLRCSPRSGDLSVYWYQQSLDQGLQFLIQYYNGEERAKGNILERFSAQQFPDLHSELNLSSLELGDSALYFCASEQGPGANVLTFGAGSRLTVL.